These T cell receptor beta chains were read from a single sample in a study of T cell responses to AZD1222 COVID-19 vaccine. Method: immunoSEQ multiplex PCR; TCRdb's copy keeps in-frame clones and lacks some. The table lists about 25,000 clones, around nine tenths of them singletons. Sequenced here: peripheral blood, sampled 28 days after the second AZD1222 dose. All receptors come from an adult who received the AZD1222 COVID-19 vaccine. The CDR3 runs from the conserved cysteine through the conserved F or W. D genes are given only for firm matches. Rows may omit the clone size; those that give it use once, few, many or a size class.

CASSQMNTEAFF	TGTGCCAGCAGCCAGATGAACACTGAAGCTTTCTTT	.	.	TRBV7-8	TRBJ1-1
CASSPGMGNSPLHF	TGTGCCAGCAGTCCCGGAATGGGGAATTCACCCCTCCACTTT	.	.	TRBV27	TRBJ1-6
CASRIPRSYEQYF	TGTGCCAGCAGAATCCCACGGAGCTACGAGCAGTACTTC	.	once	TRBV2	TRBJ2-7
CASTTGQLNTEAFF	TGTGCCAGCACGACGGGTCAGCTTAACACTGAAGCTTTCTTT	.	.	TRBV28	TRBJ1-1
CASTIARTGSYEQYF	TGTGCCAGCACCATAGCCCGGACAGGGTCCTACGAGCAGTACTTC	TRBD1	.	TRBV6-5	TRBJ2-7
CASSIGHFFSNQPQHF	TGTGCCAGTAGTATCGGACATTTTTTTAGCAATCAGCCCCAGCATTTT	.	.	TRBV19	TRBJ1-5
CALTPGQGSGETQYF	TGTGCCCTCACCCCGGGACAGGGATCGGGAGAGACCCAGTACTTC	TRBD1	.	TRBV2	TRBJ2-5
CASPRDPGRAETQYF	TGCGCCAGCCCCCGGGACCCAGGTCGGGCAGAGACCCAGTACTTC	.	.	TRBV5-1	TRBJ2-5
CASSALVAGGYNEQFF	TGTGCCAGCAGCGCCTTGGTAGCTGGAGGCTACAATGAGCAGTTCTTC	.	.	TRBV7-8	TRBJ2-1
CASSGDYTGQPQHF	TGTGCCAGCAGCGGAGACTACACCGGTCAGCCCCAGCATTTT	.	.	TRBV9	TRBJ1-5
CASSLTPGSNQPQHF	TGCGCCAGCAGCTTGACCCCAGGTAGCAATCAGCCCCAGCATTTT	.	.	TRBV5-1	TRBJ1-5
CASSPYTMATNEKLFF	TGTGCCAGCAGCCCGTACACGATGGCAACTAATGAAAAACTGTTTTTT	.	.	TRBV14	TRBJ1-4
CASSEGGVSNQPQHF	TGTGCCAGCAGCGAGGGGGGAGTGAGCAATCAGCCCCAGCATTTT	.	.	TRBV9	TRBJ1-5
CASSLATPGSYEQYF	TGTGCCAGCAGTTTAGCGACCCCCGGGTCCTACGAGCAGTACTTC	.	.	TRBV28	TRBJ2-7
CASSFQETQYF	TGTGCCAGCAGCTTTCAAGAGACCCAGTACTTC	.	.	TRBV11-2	TRBJ2-5
CASSPKLGQGVTEAFF	TGTGCCAGCAGCCCTAAACTTGGACAGGGGGTCACTGAAGCTTTCTTT	TRBD1	once	TRBV11-2	TRBJ1-1
CASSLGSLAGTPTGELFF	TGTGCCAGCAGCTTAGGGAGCCTAGCGGGAACTCCAACCGGGGAGCTGTTTTTT	TRBD2	.	TRBV7-6	TRBJ2-2
CASSLDSANTGELFF	TGCGCCAGCAGCTTGGACAGCGCGAACACCGGGGAGCTGTTTTTT	.	once	TRBV5-1	TRBJ2-2
CAWSALDADTQYF	TGTGCCTGGAGTGCCCTAGATGCAGATACGCAGTATTTT	.	once	TRBV30	TRBJ2-3
CASSPSDRPTGELFF	TGTGCCAGCAGCCCCTCGGACAGGCCCACCGGGGAGCTGTTTTTT	TRBD1	.	TRBV5-4	TRBJ2-2
CATSDLPGGVQETQYF	TGTGCCACCAGTGATTTGCCCGGGGGGGTCCAAGAGACCCAGTACTTC	TRBD2	once	TRBV24-1	TRBJ2-5
CASSTRTAIKLFF	TGTGCCAGCAGTACTCGGACGGCTATAAAACTGTTTTTT	.	.	TRBV6-5	TRBJ1-4
CAWSFADTQYF	TGTGCCTGGAGTTTCGCAGATACGCAGTATTTT	.	.	TRBV30	TRBJ2-3
CASSVYGDTQYF	TGTGCCAGCAGCGTATACGGGGATACGCAGTATTTT	.	.	TRBV7-2	TRBJ2-3
CASSATPGGARVASPLHF	TGTGCCAGCTCAGCTACTCCGGGTGGGGCCAGGGTGGCTTCACCCCTCCACTTT	.	.	TRBV18	TRBJ1-6
CASSPDRENSPLHF	TGTGCCAGCAGTCCGGACAGGGAAAATTCACCCCTCCACTTT	TRBD1	.	TRBV27	TRBJ1-6
CASSQVGGLGTDTQYF	TGTGCCAGCAGCCAAGTCGGGGGATTAGGCACAGATACGCAGTATTTT	.	.	TRBV3-1/TRBV3-2	TRBJ2-3
CASSRQGAGDTQYF	TGTGCCAGCAGTCGACAGGGGGCTGGGGATACGCAGTATTTT	TRBD1	.	TRBV11-3	TRBJ2-3
CASSLTQGSKQFF	TGTGCCAGCAGCTTAACACAGGGTTCTAAGCAGTTCTTC	.	.	TRBV5-6	TRBJ2-1
CASSPHPINQPQHF	TGTGCCAGCAGCCCTCACCCGATCAATCAGCCCCAGCATTTT	.	.	TRBV11-2	TRBJ1-5
CASSQADRGYEKLFF	TGTGCCAGCAGCCAGGCCGACAGAGGCTATGAAAAACTGTTTTTT	.	.	TRBV14	TRBJ1-4
CASRPGPSYEQYF	TGTGCCAGCAGGCCGGGTCCCTCCTACGAGCAGTACTTC	.	.	TRBV28	TRBJ2-7
CASVIPGGDTQYF	TGTGCCAGCGTAATCCCCGGGGGTGATACGCAGTATTTT	.	.	TRBV12-3/TRBV12-4	TRBJ2-3
CASSLGTRPTNEKLFF	TGTGCCAGCAGCTTAGGTACCCGACCAACTAATGAAAAACTGTTTTTT	.	.	TRBV11-2	TRBJ1-4
CASSGGQGAVFTGELFF	TGTGCCAGCAGTGGGGGACAGGGGGCGGTCTTTACCGGGGAGCTGTTTTTT	TRBD1	once	TRBV2	TRBJ2-2
CASSIQGVSNQPQHF	TGTGCCAGCAGCATCCAGGGGGTGAGCAATCAGCCCCAGCATTTT	TRBD1	.	TRBV5-5	TRBJ1-5
CASTKSGGQTEAFF	TGTGCCAGCACCAAGTCCGGGGGCCAGACTGAAGCTTTCTTT	.	.	TRBV2	TRBJ1-1
CASSFRPRQPGETQYF	TGTGCCAGCAGCTTCCGGCCCAGGCAACCCGGGGAGACCCAGTACTTC	.	few	TRBV7-6	TRBJ2-5
CASSKAGGGPDEQYF	TGTGCCAGCAGCAAAGCTGGGGGAGGCCCTGACGAGCAGTACTTC	.	.	TRBV21-1	TRBJ2-7
CSVTGTSIREQLF	TGCAGCGTTACCGGGACTAGCATACGTGAGCAGCTCTTC	TRBD2	.	TRBV29-1	TRBJ2-1
CASSSAGTEAFF	TGTGCCAGCTCTTCGGCCGGGACTGAAGCTTTCTTT	.	.	TRBV7-8	TRBJ1-1
CASSQVGEAGGPEQFF	TGTGCCAGCAGCCAAGTGGGGGAGGCAGGGGGCCCGGAGCAGTTCTTC	TRBD1	.	TRBV3-1/TRBV3-2	TRBJ2-1
CAWSMDRVGEQYF	TGTGCCTGGAGTATGGACCGCGTCGGCGAGCAGTACTTC	.	.	TRBV30	TRBJ2-7
CASSPRPGQGNEQFF	TGTGCCAGCAGCCCGCGGCCGGGACAGGGCAATGAGCAGTTCTTC	TRBD1	.	TRBV11-3	TRBJ2-1
CATNPTGRNNEQFF	TGTGCCACCAACCCAACTGGACGGAACAATGAGCAGTTCTTC	.	.	TRBV15	TRBJ2-1
CASSLNTGELFF	TGTGCCAGCAGCTTGAACACCGGGGAGCTGTTTTTT	.	medium-sized	TRBV9	TRBJ2-2
CAVWGSNSYEQYF	TGTGCCGTCTGGGGCAGCAACTCCTACGAGCAGTACTTC	.	.	TRBV6-5	TRBJ2-7
CASSYTATNEKLFF	TGTGCCAGTTCATACACAGCAACTAATGAAAAACTGTTTTTT	.	.	TRBV19	TRBJ1-4
CASSYQGQGNSPLHF	TGTGCCAGCAGTTACCAGGGACAGGGGAATTCACCCCTCCACTTT	TRBD1	.	TRBV6-5	TRBJ1-6
CASSRESKNTEAFF	TGTGCCAGTAGTAGAGAAAGTAAGAACACTGAAGCTTTCTTT	.	.	TRBV19	TRBJ1-1
CASSRTGGLWETQYF	TGTGCCAGCAGTCGCACAGGGGGCCTGTGGGAGACCCAGTACTTC	TRBD1	.	TRBV25-1	TRBJ2-5
CASSNGRTSGNNEQFF	TGTGCCAGTAGTAATGGGCGGACTAGCGGGAACAATGAGCAGTTCTTC	TRBD2	.	TRBV19	TRBJ2-1
CASSKGGGGLKETQYF	TGTGCCAGCAGCAAAGGCGGCGGGGGGTTAAAAGAGACCCAGTACTTC	TRBD2	.	TRBV7-2	TRBJ2-5
CASSLLAGGSYNEQFF	TGTGCCAGCAGCTTATTAGCGGGAGGCTCCTACAATGAGCAGTTCTTC	TRBD2	once	TRBV11-2	TRBJ2-1
CASSSAGWDEKLFF	TGTGCCAGCAGCTCAGCGGGGTGGGATGAAAAACTGTTTTTT	.	.	TRBV7-2	TRBJ1-4
CASSVTGYSYEQYF	TGTGCCAGCAGCGTTACAGGTTACTCCTACGAGCAGTACTTC	.	.	TRBV27	TRBJ2-7
CASSYAGQGLADTQYF	TGTGCCAGCAGTTACGCAGGACAGGGGTTGGCAGATACGCAGTATTTT	TRBD1	.	TRBV6-2/TRBV6-3	TRBJ2-3
CASSLRLAGDRTQYF	TGTGCCAGCAGTTTAAGACTAGCGGGAGATCGTACGCAGTATTTT	TRBD2	.	TRBV27	TRBJ2-3
CASSQWGSREEKLFF	TGTGCCAGCAGCCAATGGGGTTCCAGGGAGGAAAAACTGTTTTTT	.	.	TRBV16	TRBJ1-4
CASSESGLAKYNEQFF	TGCGCCAGCAGTGAGTCGGGACTAGCGAAGTACAATGAGCAGTTCTTC	TRBD2	.	TRBV10-1	TRBJ2-1